These 28 T cell receptor beta chains were all obtained from the same sample, sequenced in a study of blood T cell repertoires in COVID-19. Generated by immunoSEQ multiplex PCR, the TCRdb table keeps only in-frame clones and is missing some. The sample includes 400,000 to 500,000 clones, roughly 88% seen only once; the top ten take over 1.3%. The sample taken for sequencing was peripheral blood. The source is a woman younger than 45 with active or convalescent COVID-19.

The chain has TRBV5-4 and TRBJ2-5; D is unresolved. V was cut by 5 bases and J by 2 bases, with 16 bases left in between. Germline V gene lookup returns CDR1 SGHNT and CDR2 YYREEE (reference sequence). There are 15 residues in the CDR3. The DNA of the CDR3 is TGTGCCAGCAGTGCTGGCCTGGCCACGCAAGAGACCCAGTACTTC. Its protein product is CASSAGLATQETQYF.

The rearrangement links TRBV27 to TRBJ1-1; 8 bases match TRBD1. Germline lookup yields CDR1 MNHEY and CDR2 SMNVEV (reference sequence). This CDR3 has 14 amino acids. The V segment lost 2 bases and the J segment 1 base; nucleotides outside the gene matches: 0. The DNA for the CDR3 is TGTGCCAGCAGTTTACAGGGGGCGAACACTGAAGCTTTCTTT. Translating it yields CASSLQGANTEAFF.

This chain connects TRBV15 to TRBJ1-5; D not certain. This CDR3 is 16 amino acids long. The V gene lost 0 bases and the J gene lost 1 base, with 10 bases spanning the gap. Germline loops: CDR1 LNHNV, CDR2 YYDKDF (reference sequence). This CDR3 is CATSRDRRGSNQPQHF. The CDR3 DNA reads TGTGCCACCAGCAGAGATAGGCGGGGAAGCAATCAGCCCCAGCATTTT.

The rearrangement joins TRBV5-6 to TRBJ1-2; unclear D gene. The CDR3 totals 12 residues. The ends were cut back, 4 bases at V and 3 bases at J, with 7 bases in the middle. The germline V gene has CDR1 SGHDT and CDR2 YYEEEE. CDR3 in amino acids: CASSNSDYGYTF. The CDR3, as DNA: TGTGCCAGCAGCAACAGTGACTATGGCTACACCTTC.

This clone appeared many times. V usage is TRBV15 and J usage is TRBJ1-5; TRBD1 might be the D (5 bases). Germline lookup yields CDR1 LNHNV and CDR2 YYDKDF (reference sequence). The CDR3 runs to 16 residues. V was shortened by 0 bases and J by 6 bases, with 15 bases between the two germline ends. The CDR3 DNA is TGTGCCACCAGCAGAGACACCGGGGGTATGGCTCAGCCCCAGCATTTT. Its protein product is CATSRDTGGMAQPQHF.

This clone is a singleton in its sample. J is TRBJ2-1 and V is TRBV2, with a tentative D call TRBD2 (7 bases). Per the germline V gene, CDR1 is SNHLY and CDR2 is FYNNEI. V was clipped by 0 bases and J by 10 bases, with 16 bases between them. This CDR3 has 15 amino acids. This CDR3 reads CASSEALLGGAEQFF. CDR3 sequence (DNA): TGTGCCAGCAGTGAAGCGCTACTAGGGGGGGCGGAGCAGTTCTTC.

The CDR3: CASRDTAVNTEAFF. CDR3 nucleotide sequence: TGTGCCAGTAGGGACACGGCGGTGAACACTGAAGCTTTCTTT. The chain is built from TRBV19 and TRBJ1-1; D is possibly TRBD1 (5 bases). The CDR3 is made up of 14 amino acids. Trimming left V 6 bases short and J 0 bases short, with 11 bases between. Germline-derived CDR1 and CDR2 are LNHDA and SQIVND (reference sequence).

The gene calls are TRBV7-6 and TRBJ2-5, with D tentatively TRBD1 (6 bases). V was pared by 1 base and J by 2 bases, with 17 bases between. Germline lookup yields CDR1 SGHVS and CDR2 FNYEAQ. The CDR3 runs to 17 residues. In nucleotides, the CDR3 is TGTGCCAGCAGCTTAGTGGGACAAGAGTTTTGGCAAGAGACCCAGTACTTC. Its translation: CASSLVGQEFWQETQYF. Full variable domain (remainder filled in from reference TRBV7-6 and TRBJ2-5): GAGVSQSPRYKVTKRGQDVALRCDPISGHVSLYWYRQALGQGPEFLTYFNYEAQQDKSGLPNDRFSAERPEGSISTLTIQRTEQRDSAMYRCASSLVGQEFWQETQYFGPGTRLLVL.

The rearrangement links TRBV27 to TRBJ1-4, with 9 bases identical to TRBD1. CDR1 and CDR2 from the germline V gene are MNHEY and SMNVEV (reference sequence). The CDR3 consists of 15 residues. Germline trimming cut 5 bases from V and 5 bases from J; bases unmatched to any gene: 6. The CDR3 loop reads CASSQPGTGNEKLFF. CDR3 bases: TGTGCCAGCAGTCAACCCGGGACAGGGAATGAAAAACTGTTTTTT.

V is TRBV2 and J is TRBJ1-2; D unclear. Deletions cut 2 bases from V and 7 bases from J, with 14 bases between. CDR3 length equals 14 residues. The germline V gene has CDR1 SNHLY and CDR2 FYNNEI. CDR3 sequence reads: CASSEFHPRSGYTF. The DNA for the CDR3 is TGTGCCAGCAGTGAATTTCACCCGAGGTCTGGCTACACCTTC.

V is TRBV10-2 and J is TRBJ1-1; the match to TRBD1 covers 8 bases. Germline CDR1 WSHSY, CDR2 SAAADI. This CDR3 contains 17 residues. The V and J ends lost 0 bases and 0 bases, in that order; junction bases with no gene match: 6. CDR3 region: CASSESGTGFLNTEAFF. The DNA for the CDR3 is TGCGCCAGCAGTGAGTCTGGGACAGGCTTCCTGAACACTGAAGCTTTCTTT.

The sample holds one count of this clone. The V gene is TRBV10-3, the J gene TRBJ2-5; TRBD2 matches at 15 bases. Looked up from germline, CDR1 is ENHRY and CDR2 is SYGVKD. Trimming took 0 bases from V and 2 from J; bases not matched to a gene: 7. The CDR3 length is 19 residues. CDR3 region: CAISESLGLAGGEQETQYF. The DNA for the CDR3 is TGTGCCATCAGTGAGTCGCTGGGACTAGCGGGGGGTGAACAAGAGACCCAGTACTTC.

As for this clone: Mismatch with germline at one junction end may stem from a read error. The rearrangement links TRBV7-2 to TRBJ1-2; D ambiguous. CDR1 and CDR2 (germline): SGHTA, FQGNSA. The CDR3 is 13 amino acids. For the CDR3, the DNA is TGTGCCAGTAGCTTTGTGGGCGTAGAAGGCTACACCTTC. This sequence encodes CASSFVGVEGYTF.

The rearrangement links TRBV30 to TRBJ1-4; the D is unclear. Trimming left V 2 bases short and J 6 bases short, with 16 bases between. Looked up from germline, CDR1 is GTSNPN and CDR2 is SVGIG (reference sequence). The CDR3 sequence is 15 residues long. CDR3: CAWSTKRLRDEKLFF. The CDR3 bases are TGTGCCTGGAGTACTAAAAGGCTTCGAGATGAAAAACTGTTTTTT.

The chain uses TRBV5-1 and TRBJ2-7; D is perhaps TRBD1 (5 bases). The CDR3 is 13 residues long. Trimming removed 5 bases at V and 5 bases at J, with 14 bases between. Germline CDR1 reads SGHRS; CDR2 reads YFSETQ. CDR3 nucleotide sequence: TGCGCCAGCAGAGAGCTGGGGCTCAACGAGCAGTACTTC. The encoded protein is CASRELGLNEQYF.

The chain joins TRBV11-3 to TRBJ2-3, with 14 bases identical to TRBD2. The length of the CDR3 is 17 residues. Trimming cost V 5 bases and J 5 bases; bases outside gene matches: 9. The V gene's germline CDR1 is SGHNT and CDR2 YENEEA. The DNA of the CDR3 is TGTGCCAGCAGCCCACGGACTAGCGGGGGGTCAGGAGATACGCAGTATTTT. Encoded protein: CASSPRTSGGSGDTQYF. Together with reference TRBV11-3 and TRBJ2-3, the CDR3 gives the full variable domain: EAGVVQSPRYKIIEKKQPVAFWCNPISGHNTLYWYLQNLGQGPELLIRYENEEAVDDSQLPKDRFSAERLKGVDSTLKIQPAELGDSAVYLCASSPRTSGGSGDTQYFGPGTRLTVL.

The chain employs TRBV29-1 and TRBJ2-2; no clear D. The CDR3 length is 15 residues. CDR1 and CDR2 (germline): SQVTM, ANQGSEA. V was clipped by 4 bases and J by 0 bases, with 12 bases between them. For the CDR3, the DNA is TGCAGCGTTGTGGTAAGAGAAGCGAACACCGGGGAGCTGTTTTTT. This encodes CSVVVREANTGELFF.

V usage is TRBV3-1 (or the pseudogene TRBV3-2) and J usage is TRBJ2-7; the D gene is possibly TRBD1 (6 bases). The V end lost 3 bases, the J end lost 0 bases, and 15 bases lay between the germline ends. The CDR3 length is 16 residues. CDR1 LGHDT and CDR2 YNNKEL come from the germline V gene (reference sequence). CDR3 sequence reads: CASSHIQGDNSYEQYF. The CDR3, as DNA: TGTGCCAGCAGCCATATCCAAGGGGACAACTCCTACGAGCAGTACTTC.

This chain uses TRBV5-1 with TRBJ1-2; D is uncertain. V lost 2 bases, J lost 3 bases, and 5 bases lay in between. The CDR3 runs to 12 residues. Germline assignment: CDR1 SGHRS and CDR2 YFSETQ. This CDR3 is CASSFRDYGYTF. DNA of the CDR3: TGCGCCAGCAGCTTTAGAGACTATGGCTACACCTTC.

The chain recombines TRBV4-1 with TRBJ1-6; 7 bases agree with TRBD1. Germline loops: CDR1 MGHRA, CDR2 YSYEKL. The V and J ends lost 0 bases and 9 bases, in that order; junction bases with no gene match: 14. The CDR3 sequence is 18 residues long. This CDR3 reads CASSQDLPGTATISPLHF. Written as DNA, the CDR3 is TGCGCCAGCAGCCAAGATTTACCTGGGACAGCTACTATTTCACCCCTCCACTTT.

The gene calls are TRBV3-1 (or the pseudogene TRBV3-2) and TRBJ2-1; D gene unclear. Trimming removed 1 base from V and 2 bases from J, with 9 bases in between. This CDR3 has 15 residues. The germline V gene has CDR1 LGHDT and CDR2 YNNKEL (reference sequence). CDR3 protein: CASSQGLSPYNEQFF. The CDR3, as DNA: TGTGCCAGCAGCCAAGGACTGTCCCCCTACAATGAGCAGTTCTTC.

The J gene is TRBJ1-5, the V gene TRBV2, with TRBD1 matching 7 bases. CDR1 and CDR2 (germline): SNHLY, FYNNEI. The CDR3 consists of 15 residues. The V and J ends lost 4 bases and 4 bases, in that order; junction bases with no gene match: 7. The CDR3 loop reads CASSAGQATNQPQHF. CDR3 nucleotides: TGTGCCAGCAGTGCTGGACAGGCGACAAATCAGCCCCAGCATTTT.

The V call is TRBV2, the J call TRBJ2-1, with 8 bases matching TRBD2. Losses at the gene ends were 3 bases for V and 4 bases for J; bases not matched to a gene: 8. Germline V lookup: CDR1 SNHLY, CDR2 FYNNEI. The CDR3 is made up of 16 amino acids. CDR3 DNA: TGTGCCAGCAGTGATGCGCGGGGGGCGGCTTACAATGAGCAGTTCTTC. Its translation: CASSDARGAAYNEQFF.

This clone was recorded once. This rearrangement joins TRBV2 to TRBJ2-2; perhaps TRBD1 as D (6 bases). The length of the CDR3 is 15 residues. Trimming left V 8 bases short and J 0 bases short, with 13 bases between. The germline V gene encodes CDR1 SNHLY and CDR2 FYNNEI. This CDR3 is CASGPGHPNTGELFF. CDR3 sequence (DNA): TGTGCCAGCGGCCCGGGACACCCGAACACCGGGGAGCTGTTTTTT.

J is TRBJ2-5 and V is TRBV5-1; D perhaps matches TRBD2 (5 bases). The CDR3 extends over 15 amino acids. Germline V lookup: CDR1 SGHRS, CDR2 YFSETQ. Trimming shortened V by 4 bases and J by 4 bases, and 17 bases separated the two germline ends. CDR3 in amino acids: CASSLTVGVGETQYF. CDR3 DNA: TGCGCCAGCAGCCTTACTGTCGGGGTGGGAGAGACCCAGTACTTC.

This sequence joins TRBV11-3 and TRBJ2-1; tentatively, D is TRBD2 (5 bases). The V and J ends lost 1 base and 2 bases respectively, with 9 bases between them. The CDR3 length is 15 residues. Germline CDR1 reads SGHNT; CDR2 reads YENEEA. The CDR3 protein is CASSLVGAAYNEQFF. The DNA for the CDR3 is TGTGCCAGCAGCTTAGTGGGAGCCGCCTACAATGAGCAGTTCTTC.

The genes are TRBV7-9 and TRBJ2-3; D not resolved. Germline CDR1 SEHNR, CDR2 FQNEAQ (reference sequence). V gave up 3 bases and J gave up 0 bases, with 10 bases separating them. This CDR3 has 15 residues. The CDR3 here is CASSLAAPSTDTQYF. The CDR3 nucleotides read TGTGCCAGCAGCTTGGCCGCCCCTAGCACAGATACGCAGTATTTT.

This clone has just a few counts. The genes are TRBV6-2 or TRBV6-3 and TRBJ1-5, with TRBD1 identical over 7 bases. This CDR3 is built from 15 residues. CDR1 and CDR2 from the germline V gene are MNHEY and SVGEGT. V lost 2 bases and J lost 7; bases outside the gene matches: 8. CDR3 sequence reads: CASSYTNRGLQPQHF. CDR3 DNA sequence: TGTGCCAGCAGTTACACCAACAGGGGTTTGCAGCCCCAGCATTTT.